These 24 T cell receptor beta chains were all obtained from the same sample, sequenced in a study of vaccination effects on CD4 cells after COVID-19. Data came from immunoSEQ multiplex PCR; TCRdb stores just in-frame clones and leaves some out. The sample yields roughly 70,000 clones, roughly 76% seen once. These TCRs' antigens remain unknown. Sequencing was preceded by expansion of antigen-specific CD4+ T cells with viral peptide pools in the ViraFEST assay. The culture ran for about 11 days, and then CD4+ T cells were isolated. Participants each got two BNT162b2 or mRNA-1273 vaccine doses. The source was CD4+ T cells from PBMCs cultured with HCoV-OC43 spike peptides, collected after COVID-19 vaccination. Subset reported: HCoV-OC43 spike overlapping peptide pool stimulation. The receptors were sampled from a human donor who received a COVID-19 vaccine.

The chain joins TRBV7-2 to TRBJ2-7; TRBD1 matches at 8 bases. Germline CDR1 is SGHTA and CDR2 is FQGNSA. The length of the CDR3 is 13 residues. After removal of 4 bases from V and 6 bases from J, the junction contained 5 bases not matched to a gene. The CDR3 DNA follows: TGTGCCAGCAGCTCGATACAGGGGGTCGAGCAGTACGTC. Amino acid sequence: CASSSIQGVEQYV.

This rearrangement joins TRBV3-1 (or the pseudogene TRBV3-2) to TRBJ1-5; the match to TRBD1 covers 7 bases. CDR3 size: 15 residues. The germline V gene encodes CDR1 LGHDT and CDR2 YNNKEL (reference sequence). V gave up 4 bases and J gave up 5 bases; unmatched junction bases: 8. Here the CDR3 DNA reads TGTGCCAGCAGCCGTTCGACAGGGAGGGATCAGCCCCAGCATTTT. Translation: CASSRSTGRDQPQHF.

The chain recombines TRBV24-1 with TRBJ1-2, with a possible D match to TRBD1 (6 bases). Trimming stripped 4 bases from V and 7 bases from J, with 9 bases between. The CDR3 is made up of 12 amino acids. From germline, CDR1 is KGHDR and CDR2 SFDVKD. The CDR3 coding sequence is TGTGCCACCAGTGACAGGGGTACTGGCTACACCTTC. Protein product: CATSDRGTGYTF.

The chain recombines TRBV28 with TRBJ2-7; D gene ambiguous. The V gene's germline CDR1 is MDHEN and CDR2 SYDVKM. This CDR3 spans 14 amino acids. V lost 6 bases, J lost 5 bases, and 17 bases lay in between. CDR3 DNA: TGTGCCAGCAGCCCTTCGGAACAGCCCCACGAGCAGTACGTC. Encoded protein: CASSPSEQPHEQYV.

In this sample, this clone turned up once. The rearrangement uses TRBV11-2 and TRBJ2-5; D is uncertain. V was pared by 4 bases and J by 5 bases, with 8 bases between. CDR1 is SGHAT, CDR2 FQNNGV, per germline. This CDR3 spans 12 amino acids. CDR3 nucleotides: TGTGCCAGCAGCTCAGACGGGGAGACCCAGTACTTC. It specifies CASSSDGETQYF.

The DNA for the CDR3 is TGTGCCAGCAGCTTAGTAGGATCCGGAAAAAGCTCCTACGAGCAGTACGTC. It translates to CASSLVGSGKSSYEQYV. The J gene is TRBJ2-7, the V gene TRBV7-8; D is unclear. V dropped 1 base and J dropped 0 bases, with 16 bases sitting between them. The CDR3 is 17 amino acids. The germline CDR1 and CDR2 sequences are SGHVS and FQNEAQ.

This chain connects TRBV24-1 to TRBJ2-3; 10 bases map to TRBD2. This CDR3 is built from 21 residues. Per germline, CDR1 KGHDR and CDR2 SFDVKD. V was pared by 4 bases and J by 2 bases, with 20 bases of the junction left unmatched. The CDR3 here is CATSDNEGQAGGRRFTDTQYF. The CDR3 nucleotides are TGTGCCACCAGTGACAACGAAGGGCAAGCGGGGGGGCGTCGGTTCACAGATACGCAGTATTTT.

The chain couples TRBV12-3 or TRBV12-4 to TRBJ2-2; D is unresolved. V was clipped by 1 base and J by 7 bases, with 7 bases between them. CDR3 length: 13 residues. The CDR3 coding sequence is TGTGCCAGCAGTTTAGGCGCAGGCGGGGAGCTGTTTTTT. As protein: CASSLGAGGELFF.

This clone was counted a single time. The V and J genes are TRBV5-1 and TRBJ1-3, with D maybe TRBD1 (5 bases). The CDR3 contains 15 residues. V was cut by 0 bases and J by 4 bases, with 11 bases left in between. Germline assignment: CDR1 SGHRS and CDR2 YFSETQ. The CDR3 loop is CASSLVSGHGNTIYF. CDR3 nucleotide sequence: TGCGCCAGCAGCTTGGTGTCAGGGCACGGAAACACCATATATTTT.

The gene calls are TRBV9 and TRBJ1-2; D is unclear. The V and J ends lost 0 bases and 0 bases respectively, with 9 bases between them. The CDR3 spans 15 residues. Per the germline V gene, CDR1 is SGDLS and CDR2 is YYNGEE. CDR3 in amino acids: CASSVGTGTNYGYTF. CDR3 sequence (DNA): TGTGCCAGCAGCGTAGGGACGGGGACTAACTATGGCTACACCTTC.

The chain links TRBV5-5 to TRBJ2-1; a weak D match, TRBD1 (6 bases). The CDR3 loop spans 16 amino acids. Trimming removed 4 bases at V and 4 bases at J, with 18 bases between. In germline, CDR1 is SGHKS, CDR2 YYEKEE (reference sequence). The CDR3, as DNA: TGTGCCAGCAGCACCTCAGGGGCATGGATTTACAATGAGCAGTTCTTC. Amino acid sequence: CASSTSGAWIYNEQFF. Looking up the rest from reference TRBV5-5 and TRBJ2-1 gives the full variable domain: DAGVTQSPTHLIKTRGQQVTLRCSPISGHKSVSWYQQVLGQGPQFIFQYYEKEERGRGNFPDRFSARQFPNYSSELNVNALLLGDSALYLCASSTSGAWIYNEQFFGPGTRLTVL.

This clone has only one observation. The CDR3 loop is CASSLERVREQFF. The CDR3 DNA reads as TGTGCCAGCAGCTTAGAAAGGGTCAGAGAGCAGTTCTTC. The chain combines TRBV7-2 with TRBJ2-1, with D unresolved. Germline V gives CDR1 SGHTA, CDR2 FQGNSA. The CDR3 totals 13 residues. Deletions cut 1 base from V and 10 bases from J, with 11 bases between.

The V call is TRBV27, the J call TRBJ2-2, with D possibly TRBD1 on 5 matching bases. Trimming removed 3 bases from V and 5 bases from J, with 7 bases in between. The CDR3 has 13 amino acids. Germline lookup yields CDR1 MNHEY and CDR2 SMNVEV (reference sequence). This CDR3 reads CASSFKGTGELFF. CDR3 nucleotides: TGTGCCAGCAGTTTTAAGGGGACCGGGGAGCTGTTTTTT.

This clone came up once. The chain couples TRBV7-9 to TRBJ2-5; D not certain. The CDR3 contains 14 residues. V was shortened by 3 bases and J by 5 bases, with 13 bases between the two germline ends. Germline CDR1 reads SEHNR; CDR2 reads FQNEAQ (reference sequence). In DNA, the CDR3 is TGTGCCAGCAGCTTTCAGTCGGATGGGGAGACCCAGTACTTC. Protein sequence: CASSFQSDGETQYF.

This chain joins TRBV30 and TRBJ1-1; D not resolved. The CDR3 extends over 13 amino acids. Germline values: CDR1 GTSNPN, CDR2 SVGIG (reference sequence). Trimming pared 4 bases from V and 1 base from J, leaving 10 bases between. The chain's CDR3 is CAWMSGGNTEAFF. Here the CDR3 DNA reads TGTGCCTGGATGTCGGGCGGGAACACTGAAGCTTTCTTT.

The chain has TRBV24-1 and TRBJ2-3; perhaps TRBD1 as D (7 bases). The germline V gene has CDR1 KGHDR and CDR2 SFDVKD. V lost 8 bases and J 5 bases, leaving 16 bases between the germline ends. The CDR3 totals 14 residues. In DNA, the CDR3 is TGTGCCACCACCCCCACAGGGGAGGAAGATACGCAGTATTTT. The encoded protein is CATTPTGEEDTQYF.

The V call is TRBV7-2, the J call TRBJ2-7; 14 bases agree with TRBD2. The junction had 11 bases not matched to a gene; V was cut back by 4 bases and J by 3 bases. CDR3 length: 18 amino acids. Germline assignment: CDR1 SGHTA and CDR2 FQGNSA. This CDR3 reads CASSSSGTSGGPYYEQYV. CDR3 DNA: TGTGCCAGCAGCTCATCCGGGACTAGCGGGGGCCCCTACTACGAGCAGTACGTC.

The chain is built from TRBV2 and TRBJ2-2; D is unclear. V dropped 5 bases and J dropped 1 base, with 8 bases sitting between them. The germline V gene encodes CDR1 SNHLY and CDR2 FYNNEI. The CDR3 is 14 residues long. The DNA of the CDR3 is TGTGCCAGCAGTCCCGGGCAGAACACCGGGGAGCTGTTTTTT. This encodes CASSPGQNTGELFF.

This clone was seen just once. The CDR3 sequence is CASSKEGTGGNGYTF. CDR3 nucleotides: TGTGCCAGCAGCAAAGAAGGGACAGGGGGTAATGGCTACACCTTC. This sequence joins TRBV21-1 and TRBJ1-2; the D call of TRBD1 is as the table states it, not checked on the DNA. TRBV21-1 is deemed a pseudogene. The CDR3 length is 15 residues.

CDR3 nucleotides: TGTGCCACCAGTGATTCCGTGGGGACCCAGTACTTC. Translated, it gives CATSDSVGTQYF. The gene calls are TRBV24-1 and TRBJ2-5; D is unresolved. From germline, CDR1 is KGHDR and CDR2 SFDVKD. The CDR3 loop spans 12 amino acids. Trimming removed 2 bases at V and 7 bases at J, with 7 bases between.

V usage is TRBV21-1 and J usage is TRBJ1-3. TRBV21-1 is labeled a pseudogene. The CDR3 loop spans 17 amino acids. As DNA, the CDR3 is TGTGCCAGCAGCAAAGAGATCCGGGGACCCTCTGGAAACACCATATATTTT. Its translation: CASSKEIRGPSGNTIYF.

V and J are TRBV5-1 and TRBJ1-1, with D possibly being TRBD1 (6 bases). Germline values: CDR1 SGHRS, CDR2 YFSETQ. The CDR3 length is 13 residues. Trimming removed 4 bases at V and 2 bases at J, with 9 bases between. The CDR3 here is CASSRDINTEAFF. In nucleotides, the CDR3 is TGCGCCAGCAGCCGGGACATCAACACTGAAGCTTTCTTT.

This chain joins TRBV9 and TRBJ1-2; D unresolved. The germline V gene encodes CDR1 SGDLS and CDR2 YYNGEE. The V gene lost 0 bases and the J gene lost 5 bases, with 8 bases spanning the gap. The CDR3 has 13 amino acids. CDR3 DNA sequence: TGTGCCAGCAGCGTAGAACAGCAGTATGGCTACACCTTC. Protein sequence: CASSVEQQYGYTF.

This chain joins TRBV19 and TRBJ1-1; no clear D. This CDR3 is 13 amino acids long. Looked up from germline, CDR1 is LNHDA and CDR2 is SQIVND (reference sequence). V gave up 6 bases and J gave up 5 bases, with 13 bases separating them. CDR3 nucleotide sequence: TGTGCCAGTAGAAAAGGGCCGGGAACTGAAGCTTTCTTT. It encodes CASRKGPGTEAFF.